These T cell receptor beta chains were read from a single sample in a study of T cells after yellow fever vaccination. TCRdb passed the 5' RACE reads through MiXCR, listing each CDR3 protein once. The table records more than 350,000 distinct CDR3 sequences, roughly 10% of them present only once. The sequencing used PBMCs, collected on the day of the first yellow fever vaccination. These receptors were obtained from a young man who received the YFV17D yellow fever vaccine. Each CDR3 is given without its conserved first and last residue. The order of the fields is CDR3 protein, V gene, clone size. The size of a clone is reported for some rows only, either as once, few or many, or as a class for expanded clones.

CDR3aa: ASVSGGNEQF
v_gene: TRBV3-1
abundance: -

CDR3aa: ASSRDFSPYNEQF
v_gene: TRBV7-2
abundance: many

CDR3aa: ASSLLAGDTDTQY
v_gene: TRBV11-2
abundance: few

CDR3aa: ASSLWGSQPQH
v_gene: TRBV5-6
abundance: -

CDR3aa: ASSEVHSPLH
v_gene: TRBV7-9
abundance: -

CDR3aa: ASSGGATDTQY
v_gene: TRBV9
abundance: -

CDR3aa: ASSLGQGSPYEQY
v_gene: TRBV7-6
abundance: few

CDR3aa: ASSLEGSGNEQF
v_gene: TRBV7-2
abundance: few

CDR3aa: ASSASGVYNEQF
v_gene: TRBV2
abundance: -

CDR3aa: ASSLRTGFGANVLT
v_gene: TRBV14
abundance: -

CDR3aa: ASSLSADAEAF
v_gene: TRBV6-2/TRBV6-3
abundance: -

CDR3aa: ASSQDWGPYEQY
v_gene: TRBV3-1
abundance: few

CDR3aa: ASKPSVVIQETQY
v_gene: TRBV7-8
abundance: -

CDR3aa: ASSFNGGGQETQY
v_gene: TRBV7-2
abundance: -

CDR3aa: ASSTYRGRVDTQY
v_gene: TRBV7-9
abundance: -

CDR3aa: ATSRIVTVTGELF
v_gene: TRBV15
abundance: -

CDR3aa: ASSDKDSSGDSAKNIQY
v_gene: TRBV6-4
abundance: few

CDR3aa: ASSETSPGEQF
v_gene: TRBV3-1
abundance: few

CDR3aa: ASRVTGVDYGYT
v_gene: TRBV6-5
abundance: many

CDR3aa: ASRTSAGNTQY
v_gene: TRBV19
abundance: few

CDR3aa: ASSVGPGTGANVLT
v_gene: TRBV9
abundance: -

CDR3aa: SARDFRTSGKTQY
v_gene: TRBV20-1
abundance: many

CDR3aa: ASSQGQDSYEQY
v_gene: TRBV4-1
abundance: -

CDR3aa: ASSPPVTGELF
v_gene: TRBV18
abundance: many

CDR3aa: ASSYRSQGNTEAF
v_gene: TRBV6-5
abundance: -

CDR3aa: ASSTGLAGGSYNEQF
v_gene: TRBV7-6
abundance: -

CDR3aa: ASSPRVADTQY
v_gene: TRBV11-2
abundance: many

CDR3aa: ASSLAAGGETQY
v_gene: TRBV5-1
abundance: many